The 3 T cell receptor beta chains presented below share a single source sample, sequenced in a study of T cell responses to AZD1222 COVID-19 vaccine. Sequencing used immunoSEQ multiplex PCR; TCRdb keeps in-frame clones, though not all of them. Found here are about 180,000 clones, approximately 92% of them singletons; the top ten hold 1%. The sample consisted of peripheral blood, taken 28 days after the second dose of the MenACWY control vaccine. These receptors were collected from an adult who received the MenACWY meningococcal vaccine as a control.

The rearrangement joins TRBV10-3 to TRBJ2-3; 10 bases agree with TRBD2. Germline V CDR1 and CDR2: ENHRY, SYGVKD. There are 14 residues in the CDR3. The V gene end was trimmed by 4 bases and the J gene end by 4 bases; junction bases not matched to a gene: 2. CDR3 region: CAISALAGSDTQYF. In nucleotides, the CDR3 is TGTGCCATCAGTGCACTAGCGGGGTCAGATACGCAGTATTTT.

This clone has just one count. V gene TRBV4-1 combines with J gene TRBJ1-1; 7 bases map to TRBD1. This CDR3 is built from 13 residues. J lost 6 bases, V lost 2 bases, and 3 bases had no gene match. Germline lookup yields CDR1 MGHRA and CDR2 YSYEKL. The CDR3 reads CASSQTGDAEAFF. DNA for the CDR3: TGCGCCAGCAGCCAAACAGGGGATGCTGAAGCTTTCTTT.

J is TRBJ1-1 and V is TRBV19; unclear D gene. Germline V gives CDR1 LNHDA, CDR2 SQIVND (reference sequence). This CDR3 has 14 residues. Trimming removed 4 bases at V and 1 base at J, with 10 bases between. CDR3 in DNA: TGTGCCAGTAGTAATAGGCCCGCGAACACTGAAGCTTTCTTT. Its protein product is CASSNRPANTEAFF. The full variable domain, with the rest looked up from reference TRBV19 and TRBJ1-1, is DGGITQSPKYLFRKEGQNVTLSCEQNLNHDAMYWYRQDPGQGLRLIYYSQIVNDFQKGDIAEGYSVSREKKESFPLTVTSAQKNPTAFYLCASSNRPANTEAFFGQGTRLTVV.